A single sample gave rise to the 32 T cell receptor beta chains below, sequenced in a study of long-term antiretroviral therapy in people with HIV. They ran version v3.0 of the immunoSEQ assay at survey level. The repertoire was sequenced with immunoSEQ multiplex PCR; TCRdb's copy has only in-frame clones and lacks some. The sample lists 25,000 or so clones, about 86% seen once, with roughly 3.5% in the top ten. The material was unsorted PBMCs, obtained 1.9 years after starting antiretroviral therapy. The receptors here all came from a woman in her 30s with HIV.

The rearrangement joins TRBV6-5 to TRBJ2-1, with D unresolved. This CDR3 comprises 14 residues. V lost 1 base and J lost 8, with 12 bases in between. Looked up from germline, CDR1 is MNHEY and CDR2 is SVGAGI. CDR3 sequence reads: CASSYLAHRDEQFF. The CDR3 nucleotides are TGTGCCAGCAGTTACTTGGCCCACCGCGATGAGCAGTTCTTC.

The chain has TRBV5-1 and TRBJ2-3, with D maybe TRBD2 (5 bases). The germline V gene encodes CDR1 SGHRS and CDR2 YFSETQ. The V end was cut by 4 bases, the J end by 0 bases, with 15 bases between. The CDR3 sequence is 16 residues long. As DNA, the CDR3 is TGCGCCAGCAGCGGCCGACAATGGACTAGCACAGATACGCAGTATTTT. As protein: CASSGRQWTSTDTQYF.

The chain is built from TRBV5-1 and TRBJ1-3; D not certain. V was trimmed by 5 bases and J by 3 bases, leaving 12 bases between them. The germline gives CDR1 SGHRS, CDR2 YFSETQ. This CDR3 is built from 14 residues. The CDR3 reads CASRGSWSGNTIYF. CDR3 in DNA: TGCGCCAGCAGGGGGTCCTGGAGTGGAAACACCATATATTTT.

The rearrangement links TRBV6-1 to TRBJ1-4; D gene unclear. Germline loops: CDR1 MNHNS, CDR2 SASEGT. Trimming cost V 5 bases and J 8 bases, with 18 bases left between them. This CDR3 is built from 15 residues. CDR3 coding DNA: TGTGCCAGCAGTCCAAGTGGCATACGGCAAGAAAAACTGTTTTTT. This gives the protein CASSPSGIRQEKLFF.

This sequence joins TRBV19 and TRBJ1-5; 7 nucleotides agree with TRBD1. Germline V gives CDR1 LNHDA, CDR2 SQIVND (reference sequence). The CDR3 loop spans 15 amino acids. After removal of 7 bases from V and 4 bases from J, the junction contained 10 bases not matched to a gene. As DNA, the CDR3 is TGTGCCAGTAAGTACGCCGGGACAGAGAATCAGCCCCAGCATTTT. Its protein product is CASKYAGTENQPQHF.

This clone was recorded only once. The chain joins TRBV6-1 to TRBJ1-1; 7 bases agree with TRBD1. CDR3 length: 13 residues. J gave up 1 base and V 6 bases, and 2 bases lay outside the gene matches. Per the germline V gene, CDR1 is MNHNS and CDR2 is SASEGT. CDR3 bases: TGTGCCAGCAGATGGACAGGGAACACTGAAGCTTTCTTT. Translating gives CASRWTGNTEAFF.

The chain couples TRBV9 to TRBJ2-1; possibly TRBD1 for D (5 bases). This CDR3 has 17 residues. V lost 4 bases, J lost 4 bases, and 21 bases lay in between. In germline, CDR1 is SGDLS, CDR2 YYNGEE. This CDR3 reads CASSSRIPGLTYNEQFF. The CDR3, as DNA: TGTGCCAGCAGCTCCAGAATACCAGGGCTAACGTACAATGAGCAGTTCTTC.

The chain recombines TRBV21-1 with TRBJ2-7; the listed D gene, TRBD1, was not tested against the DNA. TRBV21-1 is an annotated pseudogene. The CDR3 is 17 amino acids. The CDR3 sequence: CASSKRPGQGPFDAQYV. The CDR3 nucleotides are TGTGCCAGCAGCAAGCGTCCGGGACAGGGGCCTTTTGATGCGCAGTACGTC.

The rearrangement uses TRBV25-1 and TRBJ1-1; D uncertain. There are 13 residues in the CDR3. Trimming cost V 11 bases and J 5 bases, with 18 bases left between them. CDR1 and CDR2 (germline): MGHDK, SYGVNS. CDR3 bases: TGTGCCGCCCCGGGGAGAGGGAGAACTGAAGCTTTCTTT. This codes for CAAPGRGRTEAFF.

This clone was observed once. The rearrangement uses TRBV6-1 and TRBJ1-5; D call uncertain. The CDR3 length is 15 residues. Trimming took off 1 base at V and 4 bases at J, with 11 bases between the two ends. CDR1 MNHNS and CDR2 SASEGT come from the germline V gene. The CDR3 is CASSEEGRFNQPQHF. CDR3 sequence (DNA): TGTGCCAGCAGTGAAGAGGGCAGATTTAATCAGCCCCAGCATTTT.

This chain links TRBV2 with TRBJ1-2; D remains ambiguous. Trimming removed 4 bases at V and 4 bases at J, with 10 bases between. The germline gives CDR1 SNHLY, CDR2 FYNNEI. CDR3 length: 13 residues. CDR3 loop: CASSGGQIYGYTF. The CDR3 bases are TGTGCCAGCAGTGGAGGGCAGATCTATGGCTACACCTTC.

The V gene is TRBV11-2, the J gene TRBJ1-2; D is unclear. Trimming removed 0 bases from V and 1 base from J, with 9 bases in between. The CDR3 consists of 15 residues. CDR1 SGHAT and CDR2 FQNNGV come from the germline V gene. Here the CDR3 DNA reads TGTGCCAGCAGCTTAGAGGCAGGTTTTAACTATGGCTACACCTTC. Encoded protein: CASSLEAGFNYGYTF.

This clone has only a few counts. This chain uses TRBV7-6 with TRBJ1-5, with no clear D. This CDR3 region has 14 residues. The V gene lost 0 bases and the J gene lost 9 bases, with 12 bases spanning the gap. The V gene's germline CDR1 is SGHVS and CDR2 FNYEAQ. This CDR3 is CASSLAGSRSPQHF. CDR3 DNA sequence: TGTGCCAGCAGCTTAGCGGGTTCCCGATCGCCCCAGCATTTT.

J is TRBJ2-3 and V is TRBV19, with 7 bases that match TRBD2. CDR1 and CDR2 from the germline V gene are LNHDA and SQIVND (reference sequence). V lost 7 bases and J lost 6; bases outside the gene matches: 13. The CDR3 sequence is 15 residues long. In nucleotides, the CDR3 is TGTGCCAGTAAAGGTCGCGGGGGTGTCCCCGATACGCAGTATTTT. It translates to CASKGRGGVPDTQYF.

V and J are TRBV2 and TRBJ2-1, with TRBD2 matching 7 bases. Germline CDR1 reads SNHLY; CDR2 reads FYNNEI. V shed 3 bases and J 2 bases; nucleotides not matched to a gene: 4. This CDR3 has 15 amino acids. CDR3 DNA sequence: TGTGCCAGCAGTGAGGGGGACTACACCTACAATGAGCAGTTCTTC. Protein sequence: CASSEGDYTYNEQFF.

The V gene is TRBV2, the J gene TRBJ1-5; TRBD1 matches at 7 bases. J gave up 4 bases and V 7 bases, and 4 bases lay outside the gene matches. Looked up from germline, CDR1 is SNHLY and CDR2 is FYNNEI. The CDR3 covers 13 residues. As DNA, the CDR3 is TGTGCCAGCAAAGGACAGGCAAATCAGCCCCAGCATTTT. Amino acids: CASKGQANQPQHF.

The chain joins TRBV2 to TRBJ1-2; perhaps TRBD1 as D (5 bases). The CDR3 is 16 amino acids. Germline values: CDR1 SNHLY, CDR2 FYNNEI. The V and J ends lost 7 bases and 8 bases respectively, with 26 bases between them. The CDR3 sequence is CASTRSLYKQEGGYTF. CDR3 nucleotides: TGTGCCAGCACCCGTTCTTTATATAAACAGGAAGGAGGCTACACCTTC.

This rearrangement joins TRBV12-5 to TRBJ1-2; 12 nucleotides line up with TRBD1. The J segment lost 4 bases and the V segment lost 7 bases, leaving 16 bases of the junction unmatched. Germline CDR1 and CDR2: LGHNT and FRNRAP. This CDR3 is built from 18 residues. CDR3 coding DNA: TGTGCTAGTGCCAAAACCGGGACAGGGGGCGGGGACCGCTATGGCTACACCTTC. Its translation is CASAKTGTGGGDRYGYTF. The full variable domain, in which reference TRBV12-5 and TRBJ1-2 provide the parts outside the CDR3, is DARVTQTPRHKVTEMGQEVTMRCQPILGHNTVFWYRQTMMQGLELLAYFRNRAPLDDSGMPKDRFSAEMPDATLATLKIQPSEPRDSAVYFCASAKTGTGGGDRYGYTFGSGTRLTVV.

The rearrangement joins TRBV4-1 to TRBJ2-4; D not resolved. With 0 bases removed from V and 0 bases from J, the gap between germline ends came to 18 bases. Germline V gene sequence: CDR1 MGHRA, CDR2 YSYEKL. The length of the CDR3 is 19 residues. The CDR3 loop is CASSQESESTYSAKNIQYF. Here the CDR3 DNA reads TGCGCCAGCAGCCAAGAATCCGAGTCGACATATTCAGCCAAAAACATTCAGTACTTC.

CDR3 region: CAISMQGGTFSGYTF. In DNA, the CDR3 is TGTGCCATCAGCATGCAGGGTGGCACCTTTAGTGGCTACACCTTC. V and J are TRBV10-3 and TRBJ1-2; possible D gene TRBD1, 5 bases. V lost 6 bases and J lost 7, with 21 bases in between. CDR1 and CDR2 (germline): ENHRY, SYGVKD. The CDR3 is 15 residues long.

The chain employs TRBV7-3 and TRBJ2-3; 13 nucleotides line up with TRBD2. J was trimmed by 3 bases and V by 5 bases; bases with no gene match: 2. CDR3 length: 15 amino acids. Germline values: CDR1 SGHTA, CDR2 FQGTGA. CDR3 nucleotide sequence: TGTGCCAGCAGCATGACTAGCGGGAGGACAGATACGCAGTATTTT. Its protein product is CASSMTSGRTDTQYF.

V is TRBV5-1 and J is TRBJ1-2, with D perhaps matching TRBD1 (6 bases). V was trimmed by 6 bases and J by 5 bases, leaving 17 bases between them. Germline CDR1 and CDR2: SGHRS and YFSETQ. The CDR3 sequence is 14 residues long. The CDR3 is CASTERGKGYGYTF. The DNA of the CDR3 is TGCGCCAGCACCGAAAGGGGGAAAGGGTATGGCTACACCTTC.

The DNA for the CDR3 is TGCGCCAGCAGTGACAGGGTAGGGGATCAGCCCCAGCATTTT. Residues: CASSDRVGDQPQHF. The V call is TRBV10-2, the J call TRBJ1-5, with D tentatively TRBD1 (5 bases). This CDR3 contains 14 residues. Between the trimmed V and J ends, which lost 3 bases and 5 bases, there was a span of 11 bases. Germline CDR1 and CDR2: WSHSY and SAAADI.

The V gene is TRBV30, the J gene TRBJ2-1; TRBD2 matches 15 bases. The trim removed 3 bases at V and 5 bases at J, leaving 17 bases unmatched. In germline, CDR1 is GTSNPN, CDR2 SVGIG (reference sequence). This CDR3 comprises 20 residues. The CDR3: CAWSNPRTSGGVGSDNEQFF. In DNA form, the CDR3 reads TGTGCCTGGAGCAACCCCCGGACTAGCGGGGGGGTAGGGTCGGACAATGAGCAGTTCTTC.

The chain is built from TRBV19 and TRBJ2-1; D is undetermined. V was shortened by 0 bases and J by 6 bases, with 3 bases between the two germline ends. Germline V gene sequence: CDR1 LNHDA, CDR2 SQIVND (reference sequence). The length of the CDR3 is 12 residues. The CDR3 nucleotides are TGTGCCAGTAGTATAGATGCCAATGAGCAGTTCTTC. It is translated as CASSIDANEQFF.

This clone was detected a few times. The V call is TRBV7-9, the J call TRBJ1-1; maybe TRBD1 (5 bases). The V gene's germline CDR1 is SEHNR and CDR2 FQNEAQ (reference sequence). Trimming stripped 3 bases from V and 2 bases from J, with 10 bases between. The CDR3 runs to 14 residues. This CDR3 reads CASSFQQANTEAFF. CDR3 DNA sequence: TGTGCCAGCAGCTTCCAACAGGCTAACACTGAAGCTTTCTTT. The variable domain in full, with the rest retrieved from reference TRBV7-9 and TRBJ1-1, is DTGVSQNPRHKITKRGQNVTFRCDPISEHNRLYWYRQTLGQGPEFLTYFQNEAQLEKSRLLSDRFSAERPKGSFSTLEIQRTEQGDSAMYLCASSFQQANTEAFFGQGTRLTVV.

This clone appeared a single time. This CDR3 reads CASSSGPRTGGKVPQHF. The CDR3 nucleotides read TGTGCCAGCAGCTCAGGCCCGCGGACAGGCGGGAAGGTGCCCCAGCATTTT. The chain links TRBV5-6 to TRBJ1-5; 7 bases map to TRBD1. This CDR3 is built from 17 residues. Per germline, CDR1 SGHDT and CDR2 YYEEEE. V lost 3 bases to trimming and J lost 9 bases; unmatched junction nucleotides: 18.

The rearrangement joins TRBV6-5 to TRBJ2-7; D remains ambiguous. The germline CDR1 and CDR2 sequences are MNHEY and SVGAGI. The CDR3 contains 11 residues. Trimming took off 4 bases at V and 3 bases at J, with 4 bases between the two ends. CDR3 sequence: CASSSFYEQYV. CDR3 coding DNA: TGTGCCAGCAGTTCCTTCTACGAGCAGTACGTC.

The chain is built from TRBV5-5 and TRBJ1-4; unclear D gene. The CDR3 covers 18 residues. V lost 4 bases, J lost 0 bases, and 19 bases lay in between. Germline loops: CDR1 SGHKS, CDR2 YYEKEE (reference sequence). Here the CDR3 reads CASSAAGSPISTNEKLFF. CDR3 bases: TGTGCCAGCAGCGCCGCAGGTAGCCCGATTTCAACTAATGAAAAACTGTTTTTT.

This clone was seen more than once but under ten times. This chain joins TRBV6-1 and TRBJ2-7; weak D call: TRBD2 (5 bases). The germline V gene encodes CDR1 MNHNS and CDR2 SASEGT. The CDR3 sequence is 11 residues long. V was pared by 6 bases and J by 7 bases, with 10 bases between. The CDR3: CASREGAEQYF. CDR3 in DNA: TGTGCCAGCAGAGAGGGAGCGGAGCAGTACTTC.

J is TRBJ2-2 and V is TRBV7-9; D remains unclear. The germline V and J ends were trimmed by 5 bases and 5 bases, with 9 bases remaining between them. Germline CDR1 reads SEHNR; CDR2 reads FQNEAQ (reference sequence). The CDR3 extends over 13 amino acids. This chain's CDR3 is CASSPRATGELFF. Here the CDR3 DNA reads TGTGCCAGCAGCCCCCGCGCGACCGGGGAGCTGTTTTTT.

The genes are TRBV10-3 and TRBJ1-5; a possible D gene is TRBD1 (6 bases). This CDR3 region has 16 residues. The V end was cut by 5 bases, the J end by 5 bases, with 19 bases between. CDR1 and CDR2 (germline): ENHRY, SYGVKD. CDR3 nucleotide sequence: TGTGCCATCAGTTCTCAAGGACAGCGGGGGGATCAGCCCCAGCATTTT. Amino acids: CAISSQGQRGDQPQHF.